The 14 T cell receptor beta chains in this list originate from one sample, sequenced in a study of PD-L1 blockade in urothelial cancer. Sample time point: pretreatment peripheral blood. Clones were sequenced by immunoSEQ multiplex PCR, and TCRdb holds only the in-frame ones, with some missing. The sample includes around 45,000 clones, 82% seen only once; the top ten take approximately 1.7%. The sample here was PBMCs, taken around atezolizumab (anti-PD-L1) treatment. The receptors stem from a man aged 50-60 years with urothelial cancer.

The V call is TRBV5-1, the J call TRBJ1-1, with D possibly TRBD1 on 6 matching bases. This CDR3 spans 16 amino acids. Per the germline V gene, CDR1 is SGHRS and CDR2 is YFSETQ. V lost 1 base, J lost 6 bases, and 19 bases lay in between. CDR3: CASSLIRTALGAEAFF. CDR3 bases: TGCGCCAGCAGCTTGATTCGGACAGCACTTGGGGCTGAAGCTTTCTTT.

CDR3 protein: CASSSRRSSSSYNEQFF. The CDR3 DNA is TGTGCCAGCAGTTCTAGACGAAGTTCCTCCTCCTACAATGAGCAGTTCTTC. V is TRBV27 and J is TRBJ2-1, with D uncertain. CDR1 is MNHEY and CDR2 is SMNVEV in the germline V gene (reference sequence). V gave up 4 bases and J gave up 0 bases, with 16 bases separating them. There are 17 residues in the CDR3.

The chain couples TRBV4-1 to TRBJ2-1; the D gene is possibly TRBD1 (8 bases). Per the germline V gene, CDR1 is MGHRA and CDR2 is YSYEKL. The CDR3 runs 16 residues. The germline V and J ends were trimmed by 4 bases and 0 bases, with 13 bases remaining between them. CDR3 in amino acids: CASSPQGGGSYNEQFF. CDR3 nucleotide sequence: TGCGCCAGCAGCCCACAGGGGGGGGGCTCCTACAATGAGCAGTTCTTC.

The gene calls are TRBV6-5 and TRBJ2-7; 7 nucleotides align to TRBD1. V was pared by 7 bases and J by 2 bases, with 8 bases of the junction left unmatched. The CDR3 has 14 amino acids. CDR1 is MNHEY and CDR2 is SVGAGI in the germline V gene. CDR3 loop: CASTSDRPPYEQYV. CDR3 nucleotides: TGTGCCAGCACCTCGGACAGGCCCCCCTACGAGCAGTACGTC.

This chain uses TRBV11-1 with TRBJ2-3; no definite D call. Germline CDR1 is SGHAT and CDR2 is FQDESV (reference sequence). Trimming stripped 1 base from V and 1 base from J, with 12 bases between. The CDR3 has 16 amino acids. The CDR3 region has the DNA TGTGCCAGCAGCTTAGTCGCGATGAAAGGCACAGATACGCAGTATTTT. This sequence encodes CASSLVAMKGTDTQYF.

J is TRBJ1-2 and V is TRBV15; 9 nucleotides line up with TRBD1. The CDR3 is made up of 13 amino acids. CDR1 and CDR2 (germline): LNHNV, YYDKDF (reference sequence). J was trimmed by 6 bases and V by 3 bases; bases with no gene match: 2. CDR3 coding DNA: TGTGCCACCAGCAGCGGGACAGGGAATGGCTACACCTTC. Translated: CATSSGTGNGYTF. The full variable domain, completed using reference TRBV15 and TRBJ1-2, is DAMVIQNPRYQVTQFGKPVTLSCSQTLNHNVMYWYQQKSSQAPKLLFHYYDKDFNNEADTPDNFQSRRPNTSFCFLDIRSPGLGDTAMYLCATSSGTGNGYTFGSGTRLTVV.

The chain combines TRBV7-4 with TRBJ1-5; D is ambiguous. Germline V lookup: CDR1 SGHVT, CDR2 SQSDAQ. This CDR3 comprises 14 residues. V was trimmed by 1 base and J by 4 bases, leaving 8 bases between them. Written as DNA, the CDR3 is TGTGCCAGCAGCTTAGGTCAGGTGAATCAGCCCCAGCATTTT. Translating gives CASSLGQVNQPQHF.

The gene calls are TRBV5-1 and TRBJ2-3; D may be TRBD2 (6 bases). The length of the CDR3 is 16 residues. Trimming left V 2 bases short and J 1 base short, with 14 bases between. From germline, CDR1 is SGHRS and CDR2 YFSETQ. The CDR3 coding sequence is TGCGCCAGCAGCTTTGGGTCGGCTAGCGGCACAGATACGCAGTATTTT. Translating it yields CASSFGSASGTDTQYF.

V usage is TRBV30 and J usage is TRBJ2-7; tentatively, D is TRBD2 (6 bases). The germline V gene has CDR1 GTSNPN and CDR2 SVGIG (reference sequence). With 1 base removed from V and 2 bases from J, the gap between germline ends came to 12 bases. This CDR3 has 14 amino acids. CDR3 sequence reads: CAWSELARAYEQYF. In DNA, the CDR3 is TGTGCCTGGAGTGAGCTAGCGAGAGCCTACGAGCAGTACTTC.

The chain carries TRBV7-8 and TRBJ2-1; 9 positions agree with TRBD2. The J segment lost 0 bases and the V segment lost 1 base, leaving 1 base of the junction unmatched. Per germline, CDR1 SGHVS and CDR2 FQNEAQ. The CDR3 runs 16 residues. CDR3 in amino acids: CASSLGGRGSYNEQFF. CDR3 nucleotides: TGTGCCAGCAGCTTAGGCGGGAGGGGCTCCTACAATGAGCAGTTCTTC. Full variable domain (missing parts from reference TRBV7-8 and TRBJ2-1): GAGVSQSPRYKVAKRGQDVALRCDPISGHVSLFWYQQALGQGPEFLTYFQNEAQLDKSGLPSDRFFAERPEGSVSTLKIQRTQQEDSAVYLCASSLGGRGSYNEQFFGPGTRLTVL.

The CDR3 loop is CASSRISGSGELFF. CDR3 in DNA: TGTGCCAGTAGTCGAATCTCAGGGTCCGGGGAGCTGTTTTTT. The chain combines TRBV19 with TRBJ2-2, with D possibly matching TRBD1 (5 bases). The CDR3 totals 14 residues. CDR1 is LNHDA, CDR2 SQIVND, per germline (reference sequence). Deletions cut 5 bases from V and 6 bases from J, with 13 bases between.

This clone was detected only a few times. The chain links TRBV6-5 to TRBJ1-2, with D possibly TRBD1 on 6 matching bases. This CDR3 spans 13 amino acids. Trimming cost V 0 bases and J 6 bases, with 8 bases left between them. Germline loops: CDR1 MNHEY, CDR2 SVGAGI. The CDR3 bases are TGTGCCAGCAGTTACTCCTCAGGGGATGGCTACACCTTC. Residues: CASSYSSGDGYTF.

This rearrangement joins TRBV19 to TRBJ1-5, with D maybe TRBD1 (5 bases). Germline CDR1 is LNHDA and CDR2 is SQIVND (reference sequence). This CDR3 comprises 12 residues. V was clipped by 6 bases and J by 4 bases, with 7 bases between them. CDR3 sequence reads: CASRAGNQPQHF. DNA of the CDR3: TGTGCCAGTAGGGCAGGGAATCAGCCCCAGCATTTT.

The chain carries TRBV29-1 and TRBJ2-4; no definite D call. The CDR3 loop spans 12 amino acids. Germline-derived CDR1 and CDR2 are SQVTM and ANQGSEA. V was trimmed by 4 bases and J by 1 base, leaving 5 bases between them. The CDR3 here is CSVVEAKNIQYF. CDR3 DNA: TGCAGCGTTGTCGAGGCCAAAAACATTCAGTACTTC.